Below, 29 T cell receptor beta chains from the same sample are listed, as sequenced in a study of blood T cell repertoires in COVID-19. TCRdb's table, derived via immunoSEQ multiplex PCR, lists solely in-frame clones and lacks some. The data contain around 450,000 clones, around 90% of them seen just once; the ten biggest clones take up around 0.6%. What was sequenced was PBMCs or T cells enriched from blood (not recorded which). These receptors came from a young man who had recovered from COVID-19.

CDR3 sequence: CASSSGQSYEQYF. The CDR3 nucleotides are TGTGCCAGCAGTTCGGGACAGTCCTACGAGCAGTACTTC. The genes are TRBV12-3 or TRBV12-4 and TRBJ2-7, with 7 positions matching TRBD1. This CDR3 has 13 residues. Trimming at V came to 4 bases and at J to 1 base, leaving 1 base not matched to a gene.

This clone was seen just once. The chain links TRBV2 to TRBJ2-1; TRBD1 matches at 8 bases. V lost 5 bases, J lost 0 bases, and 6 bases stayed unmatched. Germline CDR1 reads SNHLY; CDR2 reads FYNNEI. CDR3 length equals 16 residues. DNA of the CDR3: TGTGCCAGCAGTTGGACAGGGTCGAGCTCCTACAATGAGCAGTTCTTC. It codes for CASSWTGSSSYNEQFF.

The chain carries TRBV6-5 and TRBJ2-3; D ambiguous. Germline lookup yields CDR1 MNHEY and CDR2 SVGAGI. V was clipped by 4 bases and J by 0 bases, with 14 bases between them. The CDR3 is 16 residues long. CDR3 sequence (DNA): TGTGCCAGCAGTTCTGAGTTTGGGCTCAGCACAGATACGCAGTATTTT. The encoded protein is CASSSEFGLSTDTQYF.

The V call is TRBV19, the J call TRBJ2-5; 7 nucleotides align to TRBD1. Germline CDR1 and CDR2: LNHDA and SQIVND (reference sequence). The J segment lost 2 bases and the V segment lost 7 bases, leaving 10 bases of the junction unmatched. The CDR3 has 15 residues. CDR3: CASKARDRIQETQYF. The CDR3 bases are TGTGCCAGTAAAGCCCGGGACAGAATACAAGAGACCCAGTACTTC.

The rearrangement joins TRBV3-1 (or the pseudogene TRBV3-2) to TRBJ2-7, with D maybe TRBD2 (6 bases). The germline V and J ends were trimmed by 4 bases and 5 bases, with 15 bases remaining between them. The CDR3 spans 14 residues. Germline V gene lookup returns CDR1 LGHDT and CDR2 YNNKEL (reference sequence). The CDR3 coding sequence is TGTGCCAGCAGCCTCATGGGGACGGGAGACGAGCAGTACTTC. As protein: CASSLMGTGDEQYF.

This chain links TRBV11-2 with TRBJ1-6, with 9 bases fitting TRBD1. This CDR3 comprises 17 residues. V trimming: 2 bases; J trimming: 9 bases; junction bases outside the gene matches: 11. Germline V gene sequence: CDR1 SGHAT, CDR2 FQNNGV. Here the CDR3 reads CASSLINRDREGSPLHF. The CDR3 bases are TGTGCCAGCAGCTTAATAAATCGGGACAGGGAGGGTTCACCCCTCCACTTT.

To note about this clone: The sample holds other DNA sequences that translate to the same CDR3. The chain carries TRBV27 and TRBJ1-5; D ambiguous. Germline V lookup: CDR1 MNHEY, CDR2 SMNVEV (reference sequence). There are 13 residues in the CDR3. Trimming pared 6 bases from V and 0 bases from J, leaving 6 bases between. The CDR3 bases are TGTGCCAGCAGCAGATATAGCAATCAGCCCCAGCATTTT. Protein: CASSRYSNQPQHF.

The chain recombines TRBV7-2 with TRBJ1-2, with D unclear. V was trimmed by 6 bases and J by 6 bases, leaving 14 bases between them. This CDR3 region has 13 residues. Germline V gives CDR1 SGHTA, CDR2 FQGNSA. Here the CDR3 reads CASSSLDWNGYTF. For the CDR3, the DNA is TGTGCCAGCAGTTCCCTTGACTGGAATGGCTACACCTTC.

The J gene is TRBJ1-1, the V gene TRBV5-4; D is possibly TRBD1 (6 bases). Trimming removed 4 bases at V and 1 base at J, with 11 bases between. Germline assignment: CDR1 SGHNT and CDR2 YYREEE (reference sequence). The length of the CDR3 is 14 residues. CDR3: CASSTGTKNTEAFF. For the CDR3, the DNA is TGTGCCAGCAGCACCGGGACAAAGAACACTGAAGCTTTCTTT.

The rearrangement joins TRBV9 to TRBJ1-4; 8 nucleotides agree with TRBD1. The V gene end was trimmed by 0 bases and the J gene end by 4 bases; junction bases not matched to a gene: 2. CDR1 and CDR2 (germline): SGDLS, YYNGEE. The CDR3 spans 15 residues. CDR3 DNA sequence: TGTGCCAGCAGCGTAGGGGACAGGAGTAATGAAAAACTGTTTTTT. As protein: CASSVGDRSNEKLFF.

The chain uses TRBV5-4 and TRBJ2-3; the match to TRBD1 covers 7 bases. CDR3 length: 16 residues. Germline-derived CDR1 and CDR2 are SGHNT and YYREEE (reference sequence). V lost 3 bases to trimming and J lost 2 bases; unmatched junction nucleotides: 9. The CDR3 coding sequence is TGTGCCAGCAGCTCCCGCAAGGGGGCTTACACAGATACGCAGTATTTT. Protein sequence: CASSSRKGAYTDTQYF.

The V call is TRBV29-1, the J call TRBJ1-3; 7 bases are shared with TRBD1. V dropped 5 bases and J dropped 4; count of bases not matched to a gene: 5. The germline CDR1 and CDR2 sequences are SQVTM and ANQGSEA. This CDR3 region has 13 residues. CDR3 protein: CSVRDSVGNTIYF. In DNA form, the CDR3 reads TGCAGCGTTCGGGACAGTGTAGGAAACACCATATATTTT.

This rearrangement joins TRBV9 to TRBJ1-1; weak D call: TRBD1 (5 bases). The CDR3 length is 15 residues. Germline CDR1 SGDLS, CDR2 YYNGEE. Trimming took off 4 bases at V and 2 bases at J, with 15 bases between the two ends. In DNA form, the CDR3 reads TGTGCCAGCAGCCCCCGGTGGGGGGTAAACACTGAAGCTTTCTTT. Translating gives CASSPRWGVNTEAFF.

The CDR3 spells CSVERTGGKFEQYF. In DNA form, the CDR3 reads TGCAGCGTTGAGAGGACAGGGGGAAAGTTTGAGCAGTACTTC. J is TRBJ2-7 and V is TRBV29-1; 10 nucleotides line up with TRBD1. The CDR3 spans 14 residues. CDR1 and CDR2 from the germline V gene are SQVTM and ANQGSEA. The ends lost 3 bases at V and 7 bases at J; junction bases unmatched: 9.

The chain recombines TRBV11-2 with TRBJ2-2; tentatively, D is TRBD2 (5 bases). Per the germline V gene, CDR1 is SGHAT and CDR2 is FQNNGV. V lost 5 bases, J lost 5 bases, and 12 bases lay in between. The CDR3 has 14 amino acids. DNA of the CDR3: TGTGCCAGCAGCCACGGGGTAACGACCGGGGAGCTGTTTTTT. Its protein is CASSHGVTTGELFF.

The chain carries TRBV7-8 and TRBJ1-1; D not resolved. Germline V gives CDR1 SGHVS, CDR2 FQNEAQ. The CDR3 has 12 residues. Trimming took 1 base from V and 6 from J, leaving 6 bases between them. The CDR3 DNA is TGTGCCAGCAGCTTAGGGCAGGCTGAAGCTTTCTTT. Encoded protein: CASSLGQAEAFF.

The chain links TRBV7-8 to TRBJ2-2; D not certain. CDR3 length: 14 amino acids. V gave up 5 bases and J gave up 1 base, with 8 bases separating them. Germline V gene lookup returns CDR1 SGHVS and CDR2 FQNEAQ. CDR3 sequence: CASSTRLNTGELFF. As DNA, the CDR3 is TGTGCCAGCAGCACAAGACTGAACACCGGGGAGCTGTTTTTT.

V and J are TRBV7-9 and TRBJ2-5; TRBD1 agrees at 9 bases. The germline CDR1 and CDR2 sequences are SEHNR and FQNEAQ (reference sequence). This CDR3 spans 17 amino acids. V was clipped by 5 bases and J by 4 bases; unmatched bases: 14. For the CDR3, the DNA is TGTGCCAGCAGCCCCAACTACGGGACAGGGTCTCCAGAGACCCAGTACTTC. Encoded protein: CASSPNYGTGSPETQYF.

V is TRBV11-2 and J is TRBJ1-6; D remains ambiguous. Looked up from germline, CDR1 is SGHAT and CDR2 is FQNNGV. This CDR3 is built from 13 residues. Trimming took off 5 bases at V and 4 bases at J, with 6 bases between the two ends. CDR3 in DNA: TGTGCCAGCAGCCGAGGGTATAATTCACCCCTCCACTTT. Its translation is CASSRGYNSPLHF.

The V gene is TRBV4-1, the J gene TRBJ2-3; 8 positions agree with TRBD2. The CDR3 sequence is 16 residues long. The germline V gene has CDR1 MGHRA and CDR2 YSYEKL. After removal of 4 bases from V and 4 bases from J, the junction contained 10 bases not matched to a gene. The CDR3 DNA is TGCGCCAGCAGCCCCGGAGTGGTAGCGGGGTCAGATACGCAGTATTTT. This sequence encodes CASSPGVVAGSDTQYF.

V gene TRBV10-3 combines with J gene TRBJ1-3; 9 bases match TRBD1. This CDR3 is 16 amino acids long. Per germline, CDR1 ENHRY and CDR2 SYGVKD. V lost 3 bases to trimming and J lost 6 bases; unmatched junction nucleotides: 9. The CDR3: CAISDKDRGYENTIYF. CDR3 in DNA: TGTGCCATCAGTGACAAGGACAGGGGTTATGAAAACACCATATATTTT.

CDR3 in amino acids: CASSIPGRGYTF. CDR3 nucleotides: TGTGCCAGTAGTATCCCAGGTCGAGGCTACACCTTC. The V gene is TRBV19, the J gene TRBJ1-2; D gene uncertain. This CDR3 is 12 amino acids long. V lost 3 bases and J lost 8, with 10 bases in between. Germline assignment: CDR1 LNHDA and CDR2 SQIVND (reference sequence).

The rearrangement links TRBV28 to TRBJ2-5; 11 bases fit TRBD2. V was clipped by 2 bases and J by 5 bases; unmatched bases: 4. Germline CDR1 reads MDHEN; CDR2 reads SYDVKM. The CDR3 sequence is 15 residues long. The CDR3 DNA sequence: TGTGCCAGCAGTTTAGCGGGACTAGCGGACGAGACCCAGTACTTC. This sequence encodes CASSLAGLADETQYF. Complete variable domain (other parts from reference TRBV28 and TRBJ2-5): DVKVTQSSRYLVKRTGEKVFLECVQDMDHENMFWYRQDPGLGLRLIYFSYDVKMKEKGDIPEGYSVSREKKERFSLILESASTNQTSMYLCASSLAGLADETQYFGPGTRLLVL.

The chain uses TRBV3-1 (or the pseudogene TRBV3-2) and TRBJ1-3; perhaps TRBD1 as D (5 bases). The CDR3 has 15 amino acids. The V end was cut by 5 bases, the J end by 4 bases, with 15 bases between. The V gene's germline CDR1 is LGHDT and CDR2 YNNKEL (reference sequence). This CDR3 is CASSSRGSRGNTIYF. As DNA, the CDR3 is TGTGCCAGCAGCTCCCGGGGGTCGAGGGGAAACACCATATATTTT.

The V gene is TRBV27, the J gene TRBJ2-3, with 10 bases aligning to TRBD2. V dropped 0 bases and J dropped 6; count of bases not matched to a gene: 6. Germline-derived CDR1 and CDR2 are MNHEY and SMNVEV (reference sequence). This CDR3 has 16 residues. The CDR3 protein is CASSLSLLAGSDTQYF. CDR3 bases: TGTGCCAGCAGTTTATCCTTACTAGCGGGGTCTGATACGCAGTATTTT.

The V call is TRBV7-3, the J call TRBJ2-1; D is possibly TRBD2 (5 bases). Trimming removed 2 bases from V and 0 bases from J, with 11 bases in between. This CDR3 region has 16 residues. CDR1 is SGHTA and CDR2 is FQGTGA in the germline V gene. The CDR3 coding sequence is TGTGCCAGCAGCTTACCCGGGAAGAGCTCCTACAATGAGCAGTTCTTC. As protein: CASSLPGKSSYNEQFF.

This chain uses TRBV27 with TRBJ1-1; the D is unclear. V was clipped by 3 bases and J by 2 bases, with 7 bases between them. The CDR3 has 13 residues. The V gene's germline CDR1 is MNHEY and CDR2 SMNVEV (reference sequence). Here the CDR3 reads CASSFRTNTEAFF. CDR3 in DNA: TGTGCCAGCAGTTTTAGGACTAACACTGAAGCTTTCTTT.

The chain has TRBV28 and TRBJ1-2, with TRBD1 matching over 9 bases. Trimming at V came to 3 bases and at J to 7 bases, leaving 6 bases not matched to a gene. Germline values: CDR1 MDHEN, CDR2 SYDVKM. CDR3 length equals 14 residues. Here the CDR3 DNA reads TGTGCCAGCAGTTTTAGGGACAGGGATGGTGGCTACACCTTC. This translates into CASSFRDRDGGYTF.

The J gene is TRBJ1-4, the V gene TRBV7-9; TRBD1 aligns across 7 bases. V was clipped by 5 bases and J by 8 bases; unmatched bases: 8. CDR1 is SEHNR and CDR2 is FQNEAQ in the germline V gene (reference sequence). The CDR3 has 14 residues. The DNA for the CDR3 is TGTGCCAGCAGCCTGGAGGGGGCATCGGAAAAACTGTTTTTT. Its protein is CASSLEGASEKLFF.